Below are 28 T cell receptor beta chains sequenced from a single sample in a study of shared clonotypes between healthy human individuals. Naivety among CD8 cells was defined by CD45RO negativity and positive CCR7 selection, thereby excluding terminally differentiated effector memory CD45RA+ cells. The data were produced by immunoSEQ multiplex PCR, yet TCRdb's version contains in-frame clones alone and is incomplete. Of approximately 2,000,000 clones in the sample, just under 95% were seen once. Sequencing was performed on naive CD8+ T cells from PBMCs. The source is a young man in good health. Some clones in this sample may be carry-over from other donors' samples.

This clone was observed a few times. This chain uses TRBV25-1 with TRBJ2-5; D ambiguous. V shed 4 bases and J shed 2 bases, with 2 bases lying between them. The germline V gene encodes CDR1 MGHDK and CDR2 SYGVNS. CDR3 length: 11 amino acids. The CDR3 DNA reads TGTGCCAGCAGTGCACAAGAGACCCAGTACTTC. It translates to CASSAQETQYF.

This clone has more than one count but fewer than ten. This chain connects TRBV4-2 to TRBJ1-5, with TRBD1 matching over 8 bases. The V segment lost 1 base and the J segment 6 bases; nucleotides outside the gene matches: 5. Germline-derived CDR1 and CDR2 are LGHNA and YNFKEQ. The CDR3 is 15 residues long. The chain's CDR3 is CASSQATGGVQPQHF. In nucleotides, the CDR3 is TGTGCCAGCAGCCAAGCTACAGGGGGTGTTCAGCCCCAGCATTTT.

This sequence joins TRBV28 and TRBJ1-4; D is unclear. With 2 bases removed from V and 10 bases from J, the gap between germline ends came to 14 bases. Germline V gives CDR1 MDHEN, CDR2 SYDVKM. This CDR3 has 14 amino acids. The CDR3 nucleotides are TGTGCCAGCAGTTTAGGGGTCAGGTCTGGAAAACTGTTTTTT. Its protein is CASSLGVRSGKLFF.

This clone was picked up one time. V is TRBV18 and J is TRBJ2-7, with a tentative D call TRBD2 (6 bases). The CDR3 has 15 residues. The V gene's germline CDR1 is KGHSH and CDR2 LQKENI. V was clipped by 3 bases and J by 1 base, with 13 bases between them. In DNA, the CDR3 is TGTGCCAGCTCACCCTTCGGGACTGTATCCTACGAGCAGTACTTC. Its protein is CASSPFGTVSYEQYF.

The chain has TRBV18 and TRBJ2-2; D possibly corresponds to TRBD2 (5 bases). Trimming shortened V by 1 base and J by 6 bases, and 15 bases separated the two germline ends. Germline assignment: CDR1 KGHSH and CDR2 LQKENI. This CDR3 spans 16 amino acids. The CDR3 spells CASSPLTIGGPGELFF. The DNA of the CDR3 is TGTGCCAGCTCACCACTAACCATAGGAGGCCCCGGGGAGCTGTTTTTT.

This clone was observed a handful of times. The J gene is TRBJ1-4, the V gene TRBV7-6; D gene uncertain. The CDR3 consists of 16 residues. With 5 bases removed from V and 8 bases from J, the gap between germline ends came to 21 bases. Germline lookup yields CDR1 SGHVS and CDR2 FNYEAQ. CDR3 amino acids: CASSLNPNIGLEKLFF. The DNA for the CDR3 is TGTGCCAGCAGCCTTAACCCTAACATAGGACTGGAAAAACTGTTTTTT.

V usage is TRBV4-1 and J usage is TRBJ2-1; 8 nucleotides agree with TRBD2. Trimming cost V 1 base and J 9 bases; bases outside gene matches: 2. Germline V lookup: CDR1 MGHRA, CDR2 YSYEKL. This CDR3 has 13 residues. CDR3 loop: CASSQGRGVEQFF. The CDR3 DNA is TGCGCCAGCAGCCAAGGGCGGGGGGTTGAGCAGTTCTTC.

The genes are TRBV13 and TRBJ1-1; D might be TRBD1 (5 bases). The V end was cut by 1 base, the J end by 1 base, with 10 bases between. Per germline, CDR1 PRHDT and CDR2 FYEKMQ (reference sequence). CDR3 length: 15 residues. Here the CDR3 reads CASSLDGAKNTEAFF. In nucleotides, the CDR3 is TGTGCCAGCAGCTTAGACGGGGCCAAGAACACTGAAGCTTTCTTT.

This sequence joins TRBV29-1 and TRBJ2-5, with 7 bases fitting TRBD1. The length of the CDR3 is 13 residues. V shed 4 bases, J shed 4 bases, and the junction held 6 bases outside the gene matches. Germline loops: CDR1 SQVTM, CDR2 ANQGSEA. The CDR3 protein is CSVAPNRGETQYF. In nucleotides, the CDR3 is TGCAGCGTTGCCCCGAACAGGGGAGAGACCCAGTACTTC.

The table lists this clone with a count of one. This rearrangement joins TRBV7-9 to TRBJ1-1; D not resolved. Germline-derived CDR1 and CDR2 are SEHNR and FQNEAQ (reference sequence). The length of the CDR3 is 15 residues. Trimming shortened V by 3 bases and J by 0 bases, and 11 bases separated the two germline ends. The CDR3 bases are TGTGCCAGCAGCTTTTGGTTTAGCATGAACACTGAAGCTTTCTTT. Amino acid sequence: CASSFWFSMNTEAFF.

This clone has a single count. This chain links TRBV27 with TRBJ1-5; 7 nucleotides align to TRBD1. This CDR3 region has 14 residues. The V gene's germline CDR1 is MNHEY and CDR2 SMNVEV (reference sequence). The V segment lost 3 bases and the J segment 10 bases; nucleotides outside the gene matches: 9. In DNA form, the CDR3 reads TGTGCCAGCAGTTTTACAGGGGCGATGGTACCCCAGCATTTT. Protein: CASSFTGAMVPQHF.

The chain links TRBV27 to TRBJ2-2, with D possibly being TRBD2 (6 bases). The V and J ends lost 5 bases and 8 bases respectively, with 15 bases between them. Germline V gives CDR1 MNHEY, CDR2 SMNVEV (reference sequence). This CDR3 is 14 amino acids long. CDR3 protein: CASSPLGRSGELFF. The CDR3 nucleotides read TGTGCCAGCAGTCCCCTCGGGAGATCAGGGGAGCTGTTTTTT.

This clone was detected only once. This chain connects TRBV19 to TRBJ1-1; D remains unclear. Germline CDR1 is LNHDA and CDR2 is SQIVND (reference sequence). The V and J ends lost 6 bases and 1 base respectively, with 15 bases between them. This CDR3 spans 15 amino acids. Here the CDR3 reads CASRTPRGKNTEAFF. The CDR3 DNA is TGTGCCAGTAGGACCCCTCGCGGGAAGAACACTGAAGCTTTCTTT.

The chain carries TRBV9 and TRBJ2-1, with D possibly matching TRBD2 (7 bases). V lost 4 bases and J 2 bases, leaving 16 bases between the germline ends. CDR3 length: 16 residues. The germline CDR1 and CDR2 sequences are SGDLS and YYNGEE. As DNA, the CDR3 is TGTGCCAGCAGCCCATCGGGGGGCGCGGCCTACAATGAGCAGTTCTTC. Encoded protein: CASSPSGGAAYNEQFF. Looking up the rest from reference TRBV9 and TRBJ2-1 gives the full variable domain: DSGVTQTPKHLITATGQRVTLRCSPRSGDLSVYWYQQSLDQGLQFLIQYYNGEERAKGNILERFSAQQFPDLHSELNLSSLELGDSALYFCASSPSGGAAYNEQFFGPGTRLTVL.

V gene TRBV5-1 combines with J gene TRBJ1-1, with D unresolved. Trimming cost V 2 bases and J 7 bases, with 24 bases left between them. CDR1 and CDR2 from the germline V gene are SGHRS and YFSETQ. This CDR3 region has 17 residues. The CDR3 here is CASSFLPVPGQDREAFF. The CDR3 coding sequence is TGCGCCAGCAGCTTCTTACCGGTCCCAGGTCAGGACCGTGAAGCTTTCTTT.

Comment on this clone: The same CDR3 can be traced to other DNA sequences in this sample. The chain combines TRBV7-2 with TRBJ1-2, with 7 bases matching TRBD1. This CDR3 has 14 residues. Germline V CDR1 and CDR2: SGHTA, FQGNSA. J gave up 2 bases and V 5 bases, and 5 bases lay outside the gene matches. Here the CDR3 reads CASSPRQGNYGYTF. The CDR3 DNA reads as TGTGCCAGCAGCCCCAGACAGGGAAACTATGGCTACACCTTC. The whole variable domain, remainder taken from reference TRBV7-2 and TRBJ1-2, is GAGVSQSPSNKVTEKGKDVELRCDPISGHTALYWYRQSLGQGLEFLIYFQGNSAPDKSGLPSDRFSAERTGGSVSTLTIQRTQQEDSAVYLCASSPRQGNYGYTFGSGTRLTVV.

The chain has TRBV27 and TRBJ2-3; no clear D gene. Deletions cut 4 bases from V and 1 base from J, with 18 bases between. In germline, CDR1 is MNHEY, CDR2 SMNVEV (reference sequence). The CDR3 consists of 17 residues. CDR3: CASSSRLDGTRTDTQYF. The DNA for the CDR3 is TGTGCCAGCAGTTCCCGCCTGGATGGAACCCGCACAGATACGCAGTATTTT.

CDR3 sequence: CASSPRRSSYNEQFF. The CDR3 region has the DNA TGTGCCAGCAGCCCTAGGCGGTCCTCCTACAATGAGCAGTTCTTC. The J gene is TRBJ2-1, the V gene TRBV11-1; D is ambiguous. This CDR3 spans 15 amino acids. The V end lost 5 bases, the J end lost 0 bases, and 11 bases lay between the germline ends. CDR1 is SGHAT and CDR2 is FQDESV in the germline V gene (reference sequence).

This chain links TRBV5-5 with TRBJ2-7; possibly TRBD1 for D (8 bases). The CDR3 sequence is 14 residues long. Germline V gene data show CDR1 as SGHKS and CDR2 as YYEKEE (reference sequence). Trimming took off 5 bases at V and 4 bases at J, with 16 bases between the two ends. CDR3 nucleotides: TGTGCCAGCAGTTCCGGACAGGGACTATACGAGCAGTACTTC. Translating gives CASSSGQGLYEQYF.

The V gene is TRBV15, the J gene TRBJ2-2; TRBD1 might be the D (6 bases). The germline gives CDR1 LNHNV, CDR2 YYDKDF (reference sequence). The CDR3 runs 17 residues. V lost 0 bases and J 6 bases, leaving 17 bases between the germline ends. The CDR3 DNA sequence: TGTGCCACCAGCAGAGATAACTTTGCAGGGGCGGCCGGGGAGCTGTTTTTT. Amino acids: CATSRDNFAGAAGELFF. Looking up the rest from reference TRBV15 and TRBJ2-2 gives the full variable domain: DAMVIQNPRYQVTQFGKPVTLSCSQTLNHNVMYWYQQKSSQAPKLLFHYYDKDFNNEADTPDNFQSRRPNTSFCFLDIRSPGLGDTAMYLCATSRDNFAGAAGELFFGEGSRLTVL.

The rearrangement joins TRBV19 to TRBJ2-2; unclear D gene. V lost 0 bases and J 5 bases, leaving 10 bases between the germline ends. The CDR3 extends over 15 amino acids. Germline values: CDR1 LNHDA, CDR2 SQIVND (reference sequence). The CDR3 loop is CASSIDRRGTGELFF. The CDR3 region has the DNA TGTGCCAGTAGTATAGACCGCCGCGGAACCGGGGAGCTGTTTTTT.

This clone was counted once. The chain couples TRBV7-2 to TRBJ1-2; D gene unclear. V was trimmed by 6 bases and J by 0 bases, leaving 14 bases between them. The CDR3 runs 15 residues. CDR1 and CDR2 (germline): SGHTA, FQGNSA. CDR3 in amino acids: CASSGRILANYGYTF. The CDR3 nucleotides are TGTGCCAGCAGTGGACGGATCTTAGCTAACTATGGCTACACCTTC. Complete variable domain (other parts from reference TRBV7-2 and TRBJ1-2): GAGVSQSPSNKVTEKGKDVELRCDPISGHTALYWYRQSLGQGLEFLIYFQGNSAPDKSGLPSDRFSAERTGGSVSTLTIQRTQQEDSAVYLCASSGRILANYGYTFGSGTRLTVV.

This chain joins TRBV11-2 and TRBJ2-1, with TRBD1 identical over 7 bases. The CDR3 loop spans 15 amino acids. After removal of 5 bases from V and 8 bases from J, the junction contained 12 bases not matched to a gene. The germline V gene has CDR1 SGHAT and CDR2 FQNNGV. CDR3 sequence: CASSGRALTGDEQFF. Written as DNA, the CDR3 is TGTGCCAGCAGCGGCCGGGCCCTCACAGGGGATGAGCAGTTCTTC.

In its sample, this clone was seen once. The V and J genes are TRBV6-6 and TRBJ2-1; TRBD1 agrees at 9 bases. V lost 4 bases to trimming and J lost 8 bases; unmatched junction nucleotides: 9. This CDR3 has 15 residues. In germline, CDR1 is MNHNY, CDR2 SVGAGI (reference sequence). The DNA of the CDR3 is TGTGCCAGCAGTTCCCTACAGGGGGCAGGCGATGAGCAGTTCTTC. Translated: CASSSLQGAGDEQFF.

The rearrangement joins TRBV19 to TRBJ2-1, with 9 bases aligning to TRBD2. Per the germline V gene, CDR1 is LNHDA and CDR2 is SQIVND (reference sequence). V lost 0 bases and J lost 5; bases outside the gene matches: 8. The CDR3 has 17 amino acids. Written as DNA, the CDR3 is TGTGCCAGTAGTATAGATCTTGGTGGACTAGCGAACAATGAGCAGTTCTTC. Protein sequence: CASSIDLGGLANNEQFF.

The rearrangement links TRBV5-1 to TRBJ2-3, with D perhaps matching TRBD2 (6 bases). The CDR3 has 14 amino acids. V was cut by 4 bases and J by 0 bases, with 9 bases left in between. Germline V CDR1 and CDR2: SGHRS, YFSETQ. DNA for the CDR3: TGCGCCAGCAGCGCGGGATCTAGCACAGATACGCAGTATTTT. Protein: CASSAGSSTDTQYF.

V is TRBV7-8 and J is TRBJ2-1, with D unresolved. In germline, CDR1 is SGHVS, CDR2 FQNEAQ. Trimming removed 2 bases at V and 0 bases at J, with 14 bases between. CDR3 length equals 17 residues. The CDR3 is CASSLLRGPSSYNEQFF. The CDR3, as DNA: TGTGCCAGCAGCTTACTCCGCGGACCGAGCTCCTACAATGAGCAGTTCTTC.

This chain joins TRBV18 and TRBJ2-1; a possible D gene is TRBD2 (5 bases). From germline, CDR1 is KGHSH and CDR2 LQKENI. CDR3 length: 14 amino acids. With 5 bases removed from V and 3 bases from J, the gap between germline ends came to 11 bases. The chain's CDR3 is CASSELGSYNEQFF. The CDR3 bases are TGTGCCAGCTCAGAACTGGGGAGCTACAATGAGCAGTTCTTC.